This entry is about one T cell receptor beta chain. Its antigen is unidentified. The data belong to a study of T cells in Graves' hyperthyroidism and ophthalmopathy. For the study at large: Once the initial diagnosis was made, peripheral blood was obtained before any treatment.

It was uncontrolled infection, other autoimmune disease, pregnancy or lactation that excluded patients. TCR beta CDR3 sequences were amplified from RNA transcripts. The HTBI primer set was used in a first-round RT-PCR of the TCR CDR3. TCRdb re-derived calls from the multiplex PCR reads in MiXCR, one entry per CDR3 protein. The sample includes roughly 740,000 distinct CDR3 sequences, over 15% of them seen just once. The CDR3 has 19 residues. Germline CDR1 SEHNR, CDR2 FQNEAQ (reference sequence). After removal of 2 bases from V and 0 bases from J, the junction contained 8 bases not matched to a gene. Findings and caveats of the study: Blood also contained most expanded thyroid clonotypes above 0.001.

The sample comprised blood. The chain recombines TRBV7-9 with TRBJ2-3, with 13 bases matching TRBD2. The TCR was taken from a man aged 18-30 years with Graves' hyperthyroidism. Here the CDR3 reads CASSLTRTSGSGSTDTQYF. CDR3 DNA: TGTGCCAGCAGCTTAACCCGGACTAGCGGGAGTGGTAGCACAGATACGCAGTATTTT. Filled out from reference TRBV7-9 and TRBJ2-3, the complete variable domain reads DTGVSQNPRHKITKRGQNVTFRCDPISEHNRLYWYRQTLGQGPEFLTYFQNEAQLEKSRLLSDRFSAERPKGSFSTLEIQRTEQGDSAMYLCASSLTRTSGSGSTDTQYFGPGTRLTVL.